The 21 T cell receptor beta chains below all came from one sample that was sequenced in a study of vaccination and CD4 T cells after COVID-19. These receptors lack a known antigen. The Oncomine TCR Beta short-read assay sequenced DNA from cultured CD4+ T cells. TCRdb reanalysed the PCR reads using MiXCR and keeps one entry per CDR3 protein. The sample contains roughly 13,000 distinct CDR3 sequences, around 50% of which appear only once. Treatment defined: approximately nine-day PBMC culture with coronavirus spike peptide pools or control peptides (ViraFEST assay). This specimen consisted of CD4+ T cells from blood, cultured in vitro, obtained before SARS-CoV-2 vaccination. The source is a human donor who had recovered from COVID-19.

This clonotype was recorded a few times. Written as DNA, the CDR3 is TGTGCCATCAGTGAGTCGACCAGGGTGACGCAGCCCCAGCATTTT. This gives the protein CAISESTRVTQPQHF. The chain links TRBV10-3 to TRBJ1-5; a weak D match, TRBD1 (5 bases). There are 15 residues in the CDR3. Germline V gene sequence: CDR1 ENHRY, CDR2 SYGVKD. V was shortened by 0 bases and J by 7 bases, with 13 bases between the two germline ends.

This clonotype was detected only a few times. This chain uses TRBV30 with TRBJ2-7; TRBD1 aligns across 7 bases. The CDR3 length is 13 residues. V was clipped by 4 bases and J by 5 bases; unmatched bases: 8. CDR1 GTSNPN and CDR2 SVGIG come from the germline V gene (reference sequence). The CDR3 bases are TGTGCCTGGAACGGACAGGTATTCCACGAGCAGTACTTC. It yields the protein CAWNGQVFHEQYF. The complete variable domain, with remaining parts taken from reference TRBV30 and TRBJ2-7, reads SQTIHQWPATLVQPVGSPLSLECTVEGTSNPNLYWYRQAAGRGLQLLFYSVGIGQISSEVPQNLSASRPQDRQFILSSKKLLLSDSGFYLCAWNGQVFHEQYFGPGTRLTVT.

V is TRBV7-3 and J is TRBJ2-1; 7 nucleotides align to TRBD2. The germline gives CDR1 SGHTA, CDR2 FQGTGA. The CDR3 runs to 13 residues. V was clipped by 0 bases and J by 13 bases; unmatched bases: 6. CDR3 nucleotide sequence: TGTGCCAGCAGCTTAACCCGGGACTATCCTCAGTTCTTC. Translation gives CASSLTRDYPQFF.

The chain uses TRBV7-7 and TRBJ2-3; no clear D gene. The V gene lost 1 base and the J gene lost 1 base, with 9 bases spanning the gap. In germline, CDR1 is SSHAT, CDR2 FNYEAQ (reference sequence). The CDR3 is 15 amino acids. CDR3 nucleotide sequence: TGTGCCAGCAGCTTAGGGCCGAGTGGCACAGATACGCAGTATTTT. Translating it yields CASSLGPSGTDTQYF.

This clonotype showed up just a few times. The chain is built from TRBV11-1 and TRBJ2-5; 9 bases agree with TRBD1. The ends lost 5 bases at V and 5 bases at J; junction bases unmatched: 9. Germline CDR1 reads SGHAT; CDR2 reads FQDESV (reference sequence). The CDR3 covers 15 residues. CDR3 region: CASSMDRGWGETQYF. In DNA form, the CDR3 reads TGTGCCAGCAGCATGGACAGGGGTTGGGGCGAGACCCAGTACTTC.

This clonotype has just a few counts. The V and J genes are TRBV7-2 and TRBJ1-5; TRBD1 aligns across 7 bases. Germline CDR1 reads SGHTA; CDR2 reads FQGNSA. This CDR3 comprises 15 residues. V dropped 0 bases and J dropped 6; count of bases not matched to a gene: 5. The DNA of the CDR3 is TGTGCCAGCAGCTTAGCAGGAGGGGGCGGTCAGCCCCAGCATTTT. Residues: CASSLAGGGGQPQHF.

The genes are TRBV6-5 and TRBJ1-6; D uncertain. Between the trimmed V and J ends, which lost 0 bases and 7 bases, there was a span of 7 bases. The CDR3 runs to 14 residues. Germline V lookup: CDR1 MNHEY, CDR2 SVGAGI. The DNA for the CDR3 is TGTGCCAGCAGTTACTCGACGGGGAATTCACCCCTCCACTTT. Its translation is CASSYSTGNSPLHF.

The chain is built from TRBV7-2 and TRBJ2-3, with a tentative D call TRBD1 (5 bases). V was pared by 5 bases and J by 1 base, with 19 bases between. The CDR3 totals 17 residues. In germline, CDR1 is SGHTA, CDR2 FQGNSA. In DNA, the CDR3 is TGTGCCAGCAGCCCCCGGAAGAGCCCACAGGGCACAGATACGCAGTATTTT. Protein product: CASSPRKSPQGTDTQYF.

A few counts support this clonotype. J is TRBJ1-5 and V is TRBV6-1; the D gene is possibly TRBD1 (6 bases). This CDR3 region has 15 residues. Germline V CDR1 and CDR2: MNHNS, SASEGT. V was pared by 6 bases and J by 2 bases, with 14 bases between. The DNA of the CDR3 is TGTGCCAGCAGCCCACGACAGGCCGGCAATCAGCCCCAGCATTTT. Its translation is CASSPRQAGNQPQHF.

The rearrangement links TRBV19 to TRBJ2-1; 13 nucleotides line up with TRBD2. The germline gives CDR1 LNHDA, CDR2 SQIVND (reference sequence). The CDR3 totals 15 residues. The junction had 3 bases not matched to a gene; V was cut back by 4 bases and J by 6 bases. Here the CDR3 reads CASSRTSGSINEQFF. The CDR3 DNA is TGTGCCAGTAGTAGGACTAGCGGGAGTATCAATGAGCAGTTCTTC.

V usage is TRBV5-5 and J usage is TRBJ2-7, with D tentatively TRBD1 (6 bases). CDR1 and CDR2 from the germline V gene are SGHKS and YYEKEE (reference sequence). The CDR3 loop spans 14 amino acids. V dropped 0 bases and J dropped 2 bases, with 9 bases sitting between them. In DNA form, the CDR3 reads TGTGCCAGCAGCTTGGAGAGGACAGCCTACGAGCAGTACTTC. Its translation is CASSLERTAYEQYF.

The CDR3 DNA reads as TGCAGCGTTGGAAAAGCGGGACTAGCTAACGAGCAGTACTTC. Encoded protein: CSVGKAGLANEQYF. This rearrangement joins TRBV29-1 to TRBJ2-7; 9 bases are shared with TRBD2. In germline, CDR1 is SQVTM, CDR2 ANQGSEA. The length of the CDR3 is 14 residues. V shed 4 bases and J 5 bases; nucleotides not matched to a gene: 9.

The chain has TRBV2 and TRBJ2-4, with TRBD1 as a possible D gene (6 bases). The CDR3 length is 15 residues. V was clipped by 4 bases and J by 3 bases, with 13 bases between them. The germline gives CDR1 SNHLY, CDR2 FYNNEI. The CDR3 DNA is TGTGCCAGCAGTGTGGTAAGGACAGACAAAAACATTCAGTACTTC. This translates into CASSVVRTDKNIQYF.

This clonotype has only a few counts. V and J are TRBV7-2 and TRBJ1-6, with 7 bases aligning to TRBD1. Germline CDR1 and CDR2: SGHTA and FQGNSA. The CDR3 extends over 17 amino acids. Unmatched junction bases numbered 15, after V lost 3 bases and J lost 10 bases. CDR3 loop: CASSFEGNRDRGSPLHF. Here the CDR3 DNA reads TGTGCCAGCAGCTTTGAGGGAAACCGGGACAGAGGATCACCCCTCCACTTT.

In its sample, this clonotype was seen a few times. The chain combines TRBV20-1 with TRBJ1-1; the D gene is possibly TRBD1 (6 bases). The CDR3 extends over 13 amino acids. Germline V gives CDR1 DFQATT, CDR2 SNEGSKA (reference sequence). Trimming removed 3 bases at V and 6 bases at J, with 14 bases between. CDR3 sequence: CSARKTGRAEAFF. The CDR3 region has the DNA TGCAGTGCTAGGAAAACAGGGCGGGCTGAAGCTTTCTTT.

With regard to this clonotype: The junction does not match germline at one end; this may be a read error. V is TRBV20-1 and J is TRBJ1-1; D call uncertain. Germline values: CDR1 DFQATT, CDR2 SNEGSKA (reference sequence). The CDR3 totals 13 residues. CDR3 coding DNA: TGCAGTGCTAGAGATCAGCCCTACACTGAAGCTTCCTTT. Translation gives CSARDQPYTEASF.

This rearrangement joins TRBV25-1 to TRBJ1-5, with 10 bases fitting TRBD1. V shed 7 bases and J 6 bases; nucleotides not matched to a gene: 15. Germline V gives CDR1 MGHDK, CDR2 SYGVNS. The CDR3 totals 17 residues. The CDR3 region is CASKTGTGERGGQPQHF. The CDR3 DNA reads TGTGCCAGCAAGACGGGGACAGGGGAACGTGGGGGTCAGCCCCAGCATTTT.

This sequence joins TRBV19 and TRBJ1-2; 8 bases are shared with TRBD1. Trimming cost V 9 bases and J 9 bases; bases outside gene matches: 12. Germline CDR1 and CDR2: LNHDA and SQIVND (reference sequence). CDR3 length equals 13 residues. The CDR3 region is CASQRRGQGSYTF. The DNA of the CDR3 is TGTGCCAGCCAGAGACGTGGACAGGGAAGCTACACCTTC. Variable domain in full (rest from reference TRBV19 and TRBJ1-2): DGGITQSPKYLFRKEGQNVTLSCEQNLNHDAMYWYRQDPGQGLRLIYYSQIVNDFQKGDIAEGYSVSREKKESFPLTVTSAQKNPTAFYLCASQRRGQGSYTFGSGTRLTVV.

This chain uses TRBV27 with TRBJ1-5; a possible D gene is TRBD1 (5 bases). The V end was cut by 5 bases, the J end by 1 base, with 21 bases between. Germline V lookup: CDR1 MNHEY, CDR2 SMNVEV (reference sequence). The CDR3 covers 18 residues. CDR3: CASSPRDPGSMSNQPQHF. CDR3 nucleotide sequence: TGTGCCAGCAGTCCCCGGGACCCAGGATCTATGAGCAATCAGCCCCAGCATTTT.

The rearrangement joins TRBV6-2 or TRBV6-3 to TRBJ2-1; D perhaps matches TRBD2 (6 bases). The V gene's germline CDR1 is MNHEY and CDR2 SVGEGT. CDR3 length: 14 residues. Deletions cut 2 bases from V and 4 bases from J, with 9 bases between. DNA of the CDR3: TGTGCCAGCAGTTACGGGACTCGTTACAATGAGCAGTTCTTC. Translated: CASSYGTRYNEQFF.

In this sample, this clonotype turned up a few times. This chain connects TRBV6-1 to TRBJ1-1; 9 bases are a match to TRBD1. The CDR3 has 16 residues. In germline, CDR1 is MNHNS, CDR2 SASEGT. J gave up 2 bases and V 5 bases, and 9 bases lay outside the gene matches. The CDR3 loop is CASSRGQGKINTEAFF. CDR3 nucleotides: TGTGCCAGCAGTCGTGGACAGGGGAAGATAAACACTGAAGCTTTCTTT.